A selection of T cell receptor beta chains follows, all from one sample in a study of blood T cell repertoires in COVID-19. The table came from immunoSEQ multiplex PCR; TCRdb's copy has only in-frame clones and leaves some out. Of about 11,000 clones detected, nearly 90% appear once; the ten largest clones hold over 9%. The source material was peripheral blood. These receptors all come from a human donor in a cohort sampled during active COVID-19. Both conserved end residues are part of each CDR3. A D gene is named only where the DNA matches it firmly. For some rows the clone size is stated as once, few or many, or as a class when expanded; others skip it.

>TRBJ1-4|TRBD1|TRBV28|NA|14
TGTGCCAGCAAACCCGGGACAGGGGGTGAAAAACTGTTTTTT
CASKPGTGGEKLFF
>TRBJ2-7|NA|TRBV7-9|NA|12
TGTGCCAGCAGCCCGGAGAGGGCTAGGCAGTACTTC
CASSPERARQYF
>TRBJ1-4|NA|TRBV5-4|NA|16
TGTGCCAGCAGCCCCCCAGGGCAGGCAACTAATGAAAAACTGTTTTTT
CASSPPGQATNEKLFF
>TRBJ2-7|TRBD1|TRBV30|NA|15
TGTGCCTGGAGTGTGGGAGACAGGGGGACCTACGAGCAGTACTTC
CAWSVGDRGTYEQYF
>TRBJ1-2|TRBD1|TRBV11-3|NA|13
TGTGCCAGCAGCCTCCCCCAGGGGGAAGGCTACACCTTC
CASSLPQGEGYTF
>TRBJ2-3|TRBD2|TRBV5-8|medium-sized|16
TGTGCCAGCAGCTTGACGGGCGGGGGGGCCGCGGATACGCAGTATTTT
CASSLTGGGAADTQYF
>TRBJ1-2|NA|TRBV29-1|few|11
TGCAGCGTTGAAGTTTCCCAGGCCGACCACTTC
CSVEVSQADHF
>TRBJ2-7|NA|TRBV6-6|NA|11
TGTGCCAGCTCGGAGGGGTACGAGCAGTACTTC
CASSEGYEQYF
>TRBJ2-3|NA|TRBV6-5|NA|15
TGTGCCAGCACCGGAGTGGGTGAGTGGACAGATACGCAGTATTTT
CASTGVGEWTDTQYF
>TRBJ2-5|TRBD1|TRBV12-3/TRBV12-4|NA|13
TGTGCCAGCAGACGTGAGGGGGCAGAGACCCAGTACTTC
CASRREGAETQYF
>TRBJ1-1|NA|TRBV27|NA|14
TGTGCCAGCAGTTCCCCGGCGGGGAACACTGAAGCTTTCTTT
CASSSPAGNTEAFF
>TRBJ2-1|TRBD2|TRBV15|NA|15
TGTGCCACCAGCAGGAGGACTAGCGGGGGGAATGAGCAGTTCTTC
CATSRRTSGGNEQFF
>TRBJ1-1|NA|TRBV20-1|NA|10
TGCAGTGCTAGAGATCAGGTGCCGCCTTGG
CSARDQVPPW
>TRBJ1-1|TRBD1|TRBV12-3/TRBV12-4|NA|13
TGTGCCAGCAGTTGGGCAGGGGGGAGGGAAGCTTTCTTT
CASSWAGGREAFF
>TRBJ2-5|TRBD1|TRBV6-1|NA|12
TGTGCCAGCAGTAGGGACAGAGAGACCCAGTACTTC
CASSRDRETQYF
>TRBJ1-2|NA|TRBV7-8|NA|15
TGTGCCAGCAGCTTAGGGAAGAGGCGGGGAGCGGGCTACACCTTC
CASSLGKRRGAGYTF
>TRBJ2-5|TRBD1|TRBV11-3|NA|17
TGTGCCAGCAGCCCCCGGGACAGGTGGGGGGTGCGAGAGACCCAGTACTTC
CASSPRDRWGVRETQYF
>TRBJ2-2|TRBD1|TRBV9|NA|15
TGTGCCAGCAGCTTACAGGGGCGGGACACCGGGGAGCTGTTTTTT
CASSLQGRDTGELFF
>TRBJ2-4|TRBD1|TRBV5-1|NA|15
TGCGCCAGCAGCTCCACGACAGGGTCCAAAAACATTCAGTACTTC
CASSSTTGSKNIQYF
>TRBJ2-3|NA|TRBV28|few|12
TGTGCCAGCAGCGTCCAGGGGGATACGCAGTATTTT
CASSVQGDTQYF
>TRBJ2-7|TRBD1|TRBV28|NA|13
TGTGCCAGCAGTCCCCCGACAGGGAACGAGCAGTACTTC
CASSPPTGNEQYF
>TRBJ2-7|NA|TRBV11-2|NA|12
TGTGCCAGCAGCTTAGATCGGTACGAGCAGTACTTC
CASSLDRYEQYF
>TRBJ2-1|TRBD1|TRBV9|NA|15
TGTGCCAGCAGCGCCCAGGGGGCCCAAATTTGGGGGCAGTTCTTC
CASSAQGAQIWGQFF
>TRBJ2-5|TRBD2|TRBV5-1|NA|15
TGCGCCAGCAGCGTCGGACTAGCGAAACAAGAGACCCAGTACTTC
CASSVGLAKQETQYF
>TRBJ2-3|TRBD2|TRBV2|NA|20
TGTGCCAGCAGTGAACCCGATCGACTAGCGGGGGGCCAGAGCACAGATACGCAGTATTTT
CASSEPDRLAGGQSTDTQYF
>TRBJ2-2|NA|TRBV20-1|NA|15
TGCAGTGCTAGTCCGTGGGACACCGAAACCGGGGAGCTGTTTTTT
CSASPWDTETGELFF
>TRBJ1-2|TRBD1|TRBV2|NA|14
TGTGCCAGCATGATTGACAGGGGGCGGGATGGCTACACCTTC
CASMIDRGRDGYTF
>TRBJ1-2|NA|TRBV11-3|NA|16
TGTGCCAGCAGCTTAGTCCTGACAGGAAAGTACTATGGCTACACCTTC
CASSLVLTGKYYGYTF
>TRBJ2-7|TRBD1|TRBV15|NA|15
TGTGCCACCAGCAGGGGGTCGACAGGGGTTGAAGAGCAGTACTTC
CATSRGSTGVEEQYF
>TRBJ1-1|NA|TRBV5-1|NA|13
TGCGCTGTGGGTGGAGGGTCGGGAACTGAAGCTTTCTTT
CAVGGGSGTEAFF
>TRBJ1-1|TRBD1|TRBV6-5|NA|12
TGTGCCAGCAGTCCCCTGGGACAGCAAGCTTTCTTT
CASSPLGQQAFF
>TRBJ2-7|TRBD1|TRBV9|NA|13
TGTGCCAGCAGCGGGGACAGTGGGTACGAGCAGTACTTC
CASSGDSGYEQYF
>TRBJ2-3|NA|TRBV7-2|NA|14
TGTGCCAGCAGCTTCCTAGGCCCCCTTGATACGCAGTATTTT
CASSFLGPLDTQYF
>TRBJ1-6|TRBD1|TRBV5-4|once|15
TGTGCCAGCAGCTTGAACCGGGACAGCAATTCACCCCTCCACTTT
CASSLNRDSNSPLHF
>TRBJ2-7|TRBD1|TRBV5-1|NA|15
TGCGCCAGCAGACAGACAGGGGCGGCCATTTACGAGCAGTACTTC
CASRQTGAAIYEQYF
>TRBJ1-2|NA|TRBV4-3|NA|15
TGCGCCAGCAGCCAAGGGGTCGGGATAGCATATGGCTACACCTTC
CASSQGVGIAYGYTF
>TRBJ1-3|NA|TRBV5-1|once|18
TGCGCCAGCAGCTTGGGGGGCGGACAGCTTAACTCTGGAAACACCATATATTTT
CASSLGGGQLNSGNTIYF
>TRBJ2-3|NA|TRBV5-1|NA|16
TGCGCCAGCAGCTTGGCCGGACTGACTAGCACAGATACGCAGTATTTT
CASSLAGLTSTDTQYF
>TRBJ2-3|TRBD1|TRBV9|once|16
TGTGCCAGCAGCGTTAGACAGGGGGCCGGCACAGATACGCAGTATTTT
CASSVRQGAGTDTQYF
>TRBJ2-2|NA|TRBV4-2|NA|16
TGTGCCAGCAGCCAAGAAGACGGGGGGAACACCGGGGAGCTGTTTTTT
CASSQEDGGNTGELFF
>TRBJ2-1|NA|TRBV11-3|NA|13
TGTGCCAGCAGCTTAGACGGGGGGGACAGACAGTTCTTC
CASSLDGGDRQFF
>TRBJ1-1|NA|TRBV5-4|NA|15
TGTGCCAGCAGCTTGGGGGCCCGAGTGAACACTGAAGCTTTCTTT
CASSLGARVNTEAFF
>TRBJ2-5|TRBD2|TRBV13|NA|16
TGTGCCAGCAGCCGGACCCGACTAGCGGGGGAAGAGACCCAGTACTTC
CASSRTRLAGEETQYF
>TRBJ1-5|NA|TRBV6-4|NA|14
TGTGCCAGCAGGATTCAACATAGCAATCAGCCCCAGCATTTT
CASRIQHSNQPQHF
>TRBJ2-7|NA|TRBV6-2/TRBV6-3|NA|17
TGTGCCAGCAGTTACGAGGGGAGGGACAGGAGCTCCTACGAGCAGTACTTC
CASSYEGRDRSSYEQYF
>TRBJ1-2|TRBD1|TRBV29-1|NA|10
TGCAGCGTCGACAGGGATGGCTACACCTTC
CSVDRDGYTF
>TRBJ2-1|NA|TRBV5-4|NA|13
TGTGCCAGCAGCCTATTTATGAAGCCTGAGCAGTTCTTC
CASSLFMKPEQFF
>TRBJ1-2|NA|TRBV29-1|NA|12
TGCAGCGTTGTCCCAGGTGTGGCTGGCTACACCTTC
CSVVPGVAGYTF
>TRBJ2-1|TRBD2|TRBV27|NA|15
TGTGCCAGCAGTTACGGCGGGGGGGCCGGGAATGAGCAGTTCTTC
CASSYGGGAGNEQFF
>TRBJ1-2|NA|TRBV19|NA|12
TGTGCCAGTAGTAAGCAGGCATATGGCTACACCTTC
CASSKQAYGYTF
>TRBJ1-1|NA|TRBV28|NA|12
TGTGCCAGCAGTTTGGGGGCGGGTGAAGCTTTCTTT
CASSLGAGEAFF
>TRBJ2-7|NA|TRBV4-1|NA|16
TGCGCCAGCAGCCGATATACAGCCACGAGCTACTACGAGCAGTACTTC
CASSRYTATSYYEQYF
>TRBJ1-4|TRBD1|TRBV27|NA|17
TGTGCCAGCAGTTCGGTTAGTATAGGACAGGGCGGTGAAAAACTGTTTTTT
CASSSVSIGQGGEKLFF